A single sample is the source of the 15 T cell receptor beta chains below, sequenced in a study of control samples from healthy donors and cancer patients. The method was immunoSEQ multiplex PCR; TCRdb's version includes in-frame clones alone and lacks a portion of them. In the table there are hundreds of thousands of clones, 75% to 95% of which are singletons. Sequenced material: PBMCs. The receptors were gathered from a man aged 35 to 55 with head and neck cancer.

The rearrangement joins TRBV4-3 to TRBJ2-5; weak D call: TRBD2 (5 bases). Trimming left V 0 bases short and J 5 bases short, with 13 bases between. Germline CDR1 LGHNA, CDR2 YSLEER. The CDR3 runs to 15 residues. The CDR3 protein is CASSQDRRRGETQYF. Here the CDR3 DNA reads TGCGCCAGCAGCCAAGATCGGCGCAGAGGGGAGACCCAGTACTTC.

The chain carries TRBV6-5 and TRBJ1-4; no definite D call. Per the germline V gene, CDR1 is MNHEY and CDR2 is SVGAGI. The germline V and J ends were trimmed by 6 bases and 4 bases, with 12 bases remaining between them. The CDR3 sequence is 14 residues long. CDR3 loop: CASSNGQINEKLFF. In DNA form, the CDR3 reads TGTGCCAGCAGCAACGGGCAGATTAATGAAAAACTGTTTTTT.

The chain links TRBV29-1 to TRBJ2-3, with 7 positions matching TRBD1. This CDR3 comprises 12 residues. Trimming at V came to 6 bases and at J to 7 bases, leaving 7 bases not matched to a gene. Germline CDR1 is SQVTM and CDR2 is ANQGSEA. The DNA of the CDR3 is TGCAGCGTGGGTTTACAGGGGAATACGCAGTATTTT. Translating it yields CSVGLQGNTQYF.

The chain is built from TRBV5-5 and TRBJ2-7; possibly TRBD1 for D (6 bases). Trimming removed 3 bases from V and 2 bases from J, with 18 bases in between. This CDR3 spans 16 amino acids. Germline values: CDR1 SGHKS, CDR2 YYEKEE (reference sequence). CDR3 residues: CASSSTGTSIPYEQYF. DNA of the CDR3: TGTGCCAGCAGCTCCACCGGGACATCTATCCCCTACGAGCAGTACTTC.

This chain connects TRBV6-1 to TRBJ1-1; D uncertain. CDR1 is MNHNS and CDR2 is SASEGT in the germline V gene. The CDR3 is made up of 14 amino acids. V lost 3 bases to trimming and J lost 4 bases, with 12 bases between them. CDR3 in DNA: TGTGCCAGCAGTGAGAGGAGGGCTTCCACTGAAGCTTTCTTT. Its protein is CASSERRASTEAFF.

The V call is TRBV19, the J call TRBJ1-2; no definite D call. V lost 9 bases and J 2 bases, leaving 10 bases between the germline ends. The CDR3 length is 12 residues. CDR1 and CDR2 (germline): LNHDA, SQIVND (reference sequence). The CDR3 region is CASQGRNYGYTF. CDR3 in DNA: TGTGCCAGCCAAGGACGGAACTATGGCTACACCTTC.

The chain combines TRBV11-2 with TRBJ2-2, with 7 positions matching TRBD2. Losses at the gene ends were 1 base for V and 0 bases for J; bases not matched to a gene: 2. This CDR3 contains 16 residues. CDR1 and CDR2 from the germline V gene are SGHAT and FQNNGV. The CDR3 sequence: CASSLVAGANTGELFF. The DNA for the CDR3 is TGTGCCAGCAGCTTAGTAGCGGGTGCGAACACCGGGGAGCTGTTTTTT.

The V gene is TRBV10-1, the J gene TRBJ2-5; D gene unclear. This CDR3 contains 9 residues. Germline CDR1 WNHNN, CDR2 SYGVQD (reference sequence). The CDR3 spells CEYQETQYF. Written as DNA, the CDR3 is TGCGAATACCAAGAGACCCAGTACTTC.

This clone was seen more than once but under ten times. V gene TRBV30 combines with J gene TRBJ2-7; 7 bases align to TRBD2. Germline V gene sequence: CDR1 GTSNPN, CDR2 SVGIG (reference sequence). The CDR3 sequence is 14 residues long. J was trimmed by 2 bases and V by 2 bases; bases with no gene match: 6. CDR3 region: CAWSLGGNPYEQYF. CDR3 in DNA: TGTGCCTGGAGTTTGGGAGGGAACCCCTACGAGCAGTACTTC.

The V gene is TRBV7-3, the J gene TRBJ2-2; the match to TRBD2 covers 9 bases. J gave up 7 bases and V 2 bases, and 8 bases lay outside the gene matches. CDR1 and CDR2 (germline): SGHTA, FQGTGA. CDR3 size: 16 residues. CDR3 protein: CASSLSASGTGGELFF. The CDR3 bases are TGTGCCAGCAGCTTATCGGCTAGCGGGACCGGCGGGGAGCTGTTTTTT.

This clone was counted once. The rearrangement uses TRBV4-2 and TRBJ1-3, with a tentative D call TRBD1 (5 bases). From germline, CDR1 is LGHNA and CDR2 YNFKEQ. The CDR3 is 15 residues long. V lost 1 base and J 4 bases, leaving 11 bases between the germline ends. The CDR3 DNA reads as TGTGCCAGCAGCCAAGCAGCAGGGCGCGGAAACACCATATATTTT. This sequence encodes CASSQAAGRGNTIYF.

V usage is TRBV6-1 and J usage is TRBJ2-1; 9 bases are shared with TRBD2. The trim removed 2 bases at V and 4 bases at J, leaving 3 bases unmatched. CDR1 MNHNS and CDR2 SASEGT come from the germline V gene. This CDR3 contains 15 residues. The chain's CDR3 is CASSEIAGGYNEQFF. The CDR3 DNA sequence: TGTGCCAGCAGTGAAATTGCGGGGGGGTACAATGAGCAGTTCTTC.

Note on this clone: Other DNA sequences of this sample code for an identical CDR3. The chain combines TRBV30 with TRBJ2-7; 8 bases are a match to TRBD1. This CDR3 has 12 amino acids. Germline CDR1 GTSNPN, CDR2 SVGIG (reference sequence). V lost 4 bases, J lost 2 bases, and 1 base stayed unmatched. In nucleotides, the CDR3 is TGTGCCTGGACAGGGGGCGCCTACGAGCAGTACTTC. This encodes CAWTGGAYEQYF.

This clone occurred once. J is TRBJ2-6 and V is TRBV4-3; D is perhaps TRBD2 (5 bases). The CDR3 extends over 17 amino acids. The V end was cut by 0 bases, the J end by 2 bases, with 11 bases between. Germline-derived CDR1 and CDR2 are LGHNA and YSLEER. CDR3 region: CASSQDLMEAGANVLTF. The DNA for the CDR3 is TGCGCCAGCAGCCAAGATTTAATGGAGGCTGGGGCCAACGTCCTGACTTTC.

On this clone: This same CDR3 is encoded by further DNA sequences in the sample. The chain uses TRBV5-1 and TRBJ2-7; no clear D. Germline V lookup: CDR1 SGHRS, CDR2 YFSETQ. Deletions cut 5 bases from V and 0 bases from J, with 9 bases between. This CDR3 contains 13 residues. The CDR3 sequence: CASSPGSSYEQYF. DNA of the CDR3: TGCGCCAGCAGTCCGGGCAGCTCCTACGAGCAGTACTTC.